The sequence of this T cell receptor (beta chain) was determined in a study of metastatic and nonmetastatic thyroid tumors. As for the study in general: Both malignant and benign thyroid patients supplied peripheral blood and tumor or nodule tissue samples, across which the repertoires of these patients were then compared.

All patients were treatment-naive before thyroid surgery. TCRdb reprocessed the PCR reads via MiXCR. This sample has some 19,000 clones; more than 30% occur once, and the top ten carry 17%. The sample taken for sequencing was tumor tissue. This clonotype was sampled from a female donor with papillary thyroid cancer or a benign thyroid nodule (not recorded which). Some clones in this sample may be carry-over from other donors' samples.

The CDR3, as DNA: TGTGCCAGCTCACCGGGACCTACCTACGAGCAGTACTTC. The encoded protein is CASSPGPTYEQYF. The chain couples TRBV18 to TRBJ2-7; perhaps D is TRBD1 or TRBD2 (5 bases each). V gave up 3 bases and J gave up 2 bases, with 8 bases separating them. CDR1 is KGHSH, CDR2 LQKENI, per germline. The CDR3 contains 13 residues.